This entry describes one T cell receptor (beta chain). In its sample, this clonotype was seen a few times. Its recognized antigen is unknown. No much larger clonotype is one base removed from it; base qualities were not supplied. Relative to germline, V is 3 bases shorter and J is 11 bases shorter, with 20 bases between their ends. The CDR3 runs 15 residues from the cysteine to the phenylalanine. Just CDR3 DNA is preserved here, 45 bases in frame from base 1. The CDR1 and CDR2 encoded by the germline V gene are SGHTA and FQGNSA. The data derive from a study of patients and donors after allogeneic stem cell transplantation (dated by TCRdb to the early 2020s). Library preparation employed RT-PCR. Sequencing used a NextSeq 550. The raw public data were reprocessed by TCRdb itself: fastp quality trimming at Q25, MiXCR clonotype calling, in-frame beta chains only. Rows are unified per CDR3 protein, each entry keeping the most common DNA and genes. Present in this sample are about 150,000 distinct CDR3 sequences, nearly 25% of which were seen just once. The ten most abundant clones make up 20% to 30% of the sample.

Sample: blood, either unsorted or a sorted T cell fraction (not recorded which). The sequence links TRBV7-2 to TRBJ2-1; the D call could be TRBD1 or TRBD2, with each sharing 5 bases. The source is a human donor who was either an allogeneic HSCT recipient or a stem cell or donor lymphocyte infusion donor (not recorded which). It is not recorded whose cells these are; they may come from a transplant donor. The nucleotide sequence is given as TGTGCCAGCAGCTTCGGCACGGGGCCCCCAGGGAAGCAGTTCTTC. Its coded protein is CASSFGTGPPGKQFF.